The 7 T cell receptor beta chains presented below share a single source sample, sequenced in a study of long-term antiretroviral therapy in people with HIV. Running of the v3.0 immunoSEQ assay took place at survey level. Generated by immunoSEQ multiplex PCR, the TCRdb table keeps only in-frame clones and is missing some. The sample contains around 26,000 clones, approximately 86% of which appear only once. This material consisted of unsorted PBMCs, taken approximately 2.6 years after starting antiretroviral therapy. The source of these receptors is a man in his forties or fifties with HIV.

This chain joins TRBV4-1 and TRBJ1-5, with 7 bases matching TRBD1. From germline, CDR1 is MGHRA and CDR2 YSYEKL. The CDR3 contains 16 residues. The V and J ends lost 0 bases and 5 bases, in that order; junction bases with no gene match: 7. Here the CDR3 reads CASSQDRRGPYQPQHF. The CDR3, as DNA: TGCGCCAGCAGCCAAGATCGTAGGGGGCCGTATCAGCCCCAGCATTTT.

This clone was counted once. This chain uses TRBV23-1 with TRBJ2-2; possibly TRBD1 for D (6 bases). TRBV23-1 is an ORF, with its function uncertain. With 2 bases removed from V and 5 bases from J, the gap between germline ends came to 9 bases. The CDR3 contains 14 residues. CDR3 residues: CASSQTGRTGELFF. In nucleotides, the CDR3 is TGCGCCAGCAGTCAAACAGGGAGAACCGGGGAGCTGTTTTTT.

This rearrangement joins TRBV4-2 to TRBJ2-5; TRBD1 matches 7 bases. The CDR3 has 19 residues. Trimming at V came to 0 bases and at J to 3 bases, leaving 16 bases not matched to a gene. The germline CDR1 and CDR2 sequences are LGHNA and YNFKEQ. The CDR3 sequence is CASSQENTGAAVREETQYF. CDR3 in DNA: TGTGCCAGCAGCCAAGAGAATACAGGGGCAGCGGTCCGCGAAGAGACCCAGTACTTC.

V gene TRBV4-2 combines with J gene TRBJ2-3, with D possibly being TRBD2 (5 bases). The CDR3 is made up of 16 amino acids. The germline gives CDR1 LGHNA, CDR2 YNFKEQ. Trimming stripped 4 bases from V and 0 bases from J, with 14 bases between. The CDR3 DNA reads TGTGCCAGCAGCCCCAGACGGGGAGAAAGCACAGATACGCAGTATTTT. It encodes CASSPRRGESTDTQYF.

Here the CDR3 DNA reads TGTGCCAGCAGTTTGGGCCGGCGGGACAGGGGTGGCACAGATACGCAGTATTTT. It specifies CASSLGRRDRGGTDTQYF. The chain is built from TRBV28 and TRBJ2-3, with TRBD1 matching 10 bases. The length of the CDR3 is 18 residues. Germline assignment: CDR1 MDHEN and CDR2 SYDVKM. Losses at the gene ends were 3 bases for V and 1 base for J; bases not matched to a gene: 10.

Here the CDR3 reads CASSRVGELFF. The CDR3, as DNA: TGTGCCAGCAGCCGGGTCGGGGAGCTGTTTTTT. The V gene is TRBV5-4, the J gene TRBJ2-2, with D uncertain. In germline, CDR1 is SGHNT, CDR2 YYREEE (reference sequence). The CDR3 length is 11 residues. V was shortened by 4 bases and J by 7 bases, with 5 bases between the two germline ends.

The chain has TRBV28 and TRBJ1-2; D is possibly TRBD1 (5 bases). V lost 3 bases to trimming and J lost 4 bases, with 15 bases between them. The germline gives CDR1 MDHEN, CDR2 SYDVKM. This CDR3 contains 15 residues. The CDR3: CASSLDRDGRYGYTF. CDR3 nucleotide sequence: TGTGCCAGCAGTTTGGACCGGGACGGACGCTATGGCTACACCTTC.